This T cell receptor (beta chain) was documented in a study of cytomegalovirus exposure and HLA in healthy donors. The donors were healthy bone marrow donors. Despite likely unrecorded immune exposures, the donors were nominally healthy at the time of sampling. Germline V gives CDR1 ENHRY, CDR2 SYGVKD. The V gene end was trimmed by 4 bases and the J gene end by 0 bases; junction bases not matched to a gene: 4. CDR3 length equals 17 residues. Amplification used 60 Vbeta primers and 13 Jbeta primers. TCRdb's table, derived via immunoSEQ multiplex PCR, lists solely in-frame clones and lacks some. The sample has approximately 140,000 clones, around 57% seen once.

Material: PBMCs. The rearrangement links TRBV10-3 to TRBJ2-6; 9 nucleotides match TRBD1. The TCR sequence derives from a male donor in good health and CMV-seronegative. The CDR3 nucleotides read TGTGCCATCAGTGGGGGGACAGGGCTCTCTGGGGCCAACGTCCTGACTTTC. It yields the protein CAISGGTGLSGANVLTF.